This TCR beta chain is from a study of beta chain features in type 1 diabetes. Study results and caveats: Researchers report that Type 1 diabetes patients had moderately but significantly shorter TCRB CDR3s across all four CD4+ subsets.

The study reverse transcribed the entire isolated RNA, so it sequenced expressed TCRB transcripts. The data were produced by immunoSEQ multiplex PCR, yet TCRdb's version contains in-frame clones alone and is incomplete. Of about 700,000 clones in the sample, 13% were seen once. Trimming took off 3 bases at V and 6 bases at J, with 5 bases between the two ends. CDR1 is SEHNR and CDR2 is FQNEAQ in the germline V gene (reference sequence). The CDR3 extends over 11 amino acids. This clone came up a few times. The target antigen is unknown. The receptor's source is a man between 18 and 35 years old with type 1 diabetes. The chain couples TRBV7-9 to TRBJ1-2, with D hard to call. Sequencing was done on a sample of naive CD4+ T cells from blood. This CDR3 reads CASSFYDGYTF. The CDR3 DNA reads as TGTGCCAGCAGCTTTTACGATGGCTACACCTTC.